These T cell receptor beta chains were read from a single sample in a study of shared clonotypes between healthy human individuals. Sequencing used immunoSEQ multiplex PCR; TCRdb keeps in-frame clones, though not all of them. Here the sample spans millions of clones, about 95% being singletons. Sequencing was carried out using naive CD8+ T cells sorted from blood. These receptor sequences come from a man aged 18 to 29 in good health. Each CDR3 is given with its conserved first and last residue. D genes are given only for firm matches. Clone size, where shown, is once, few, many, or a class for clones that have expanded.

v_call: TRBV11-2
j_call: TRBJ2-7
d_call: TRBD2
clone_size: -
cdr3_aa: CASSTGSGTSYEQYF

v_call: TRBV7-2
j_call: TRBJ2-7
d_call: -
clone_size: once
cdr3_aa: CASSLGGYPSYEQYF

v_call: TRBV7-2
j_call: TRBJ2-7
d_call: -
clone_size: once
cdr3_aa: CASSPEMDYDEQYF

v_call: TRBV11-2
j_call: TRBJ2-7
d_call: -
clone_size: -
cdr3_aa: CASSHHPHKTYPYEQYF

v_call: TRBV7-9
j_call: TRBJ1-3
d_call: TRBD1
clone_size: -
cdr3_aa: CASSLWTGAISGNTIYF

v_call: TRBV11-2
j_call: TRBJ2-3
d_call: TRBD2
clone_size: -
cdr3_aa: CASSLVPSGGGRIADTQYF

v_call: TRBV10-3
j_call: TRBJ1-2
d_call: -
clone_size: -
cdr3_aa: CAIEGGGSGYTF

v_call: TRBV19
j_call: TRBJ2-1
d_call: TRBD2
clone_size: once
cdr3_aa: CASSIVIAGIDEQFF

v_call: TRBV5-8
j_call: TRBJ1-5
d_call: TRBD1
clone_size: -
cdr3_aa: CASSLATGESHF

v_call: TRBV2
j_call: TRBJ2-1
d_call: -
clone_size: -
cdr3_aa: CASISGPTNEQFF

v_call: TRBV19
j_call: TRBJ1-1
d_call: TRBD1
clone_size: -
cdr3_aa: CASSIDRQGAGSEAFF

v_call: TRBV10-2
j_call: TRBJ2-7
d_call: -
clone_size: -
cdr3_aa: CASSEAAYEQYF

v_call: TRBV5-1
j_call: TRBJ2-3
d_call: -
clone_size: -
cdr3_aa: CASSLDQGRGTDTQYF

v_call: TRBV28
j_call: TRBJ2-3
d_call: TRBD2
clone_size: -
cdr3_aa: CASSFSSGDSTDTQYF

v_call: TRBV10-3
j_call: TRBJ2-7
d_call: -
clone_size: -
cdr3_aa: CAISGRTDTSYEQYF

v_call: TRBV7-9
j_call: TRBJ2-2
d_call: TRBD1
clone_size: -
cdr3_aa: CASSLTTGGTGELFF

v_call: TRBV4-1
j_call: TRBJ1-1
d_call: -
clone_size: -
cdr3_aa: CASSPHAGLLNTEAFF

v_call: TRBV13
j_call: TRBJ2-1
d_call: TRBD2
clone_size: -
cdr3_aa: CASSTSGGARNEQFF

v_call: TRBV4-3
j_call: TRBJ2-7
d_call: -
clone_size: -
cdr3_aa: CASSPGQFHEQYF

v_call: TRBV7-9
j_call: TRBJ1-2
d_call: -
clone_size: -
cdr3_aa: CASSLSLREADYGYTF

v_call: TRBV2
j_call: TRBJ1-1
d_call: -
clone_size: -
cdr3_aa: CASSERGENTEAFF

v_call: TRBV27
j_call: TRBJ2-6
d_call: -
clone_size: -
cdr3_aa: CASSLLAATSSGANVLTF

v_call: TRBV7-9
j_call: TRBJ2-5
d_call: -
clone_size: -
cdr3_aa: CASSSGYGTEEETQYF

v_call: TRBV19
j_call: TRBJ2-2
d_call: -
clone_size: -
cdr3_aa: CASRTIYTGELFF

v_call: TRBV29-1
j_call: TRBJ2-3
d_call: -
clone_size: once
cdr3_aa: CSVDTPSTDTQYF

v_call: TRBV23-1
j_call: TRBJ2-7
d_call: -
clone_size: -
cdr3_aa: CASSQKFYEQYF

v_call: TRBV4-3
j_call: TRBJ2-1
d_call: -
clone_size: -
cdr3_aa: CASSQDGQGYNEQFF

v_call: TRBV7-9
j_call: TRBJ2-7
d_call: TRBD2
clone_size: -
cdr3_aa: CASSTSSWTSSFEQYF

v_call: TRBV4-1
j_call: TRBJ2-7
d_call: TRBD1
clone_size: -
cdr3_aa: CASSQRQGASYEQYF

v_call: TRBV6-6
j_call: TRBJ2-3
d_call: TRBD1
clone_size: -
cdr3_aa: CASSRSDRGGTDTQYF

v_call: TRBV7-9
j_call: TRBJ1-2
d_call: -
clone_size: -
cdr3_aa: CASSLSGTDGYTF

v_call: TRBV13
j_call: TRBJ2-2
d_call: TRBD2
clone_size: -
cdr3_aa: CASSPSSGVTLNTGELFF

v_call: TRBV4-1
j_call: TRBJ1-1
d_call: -
clone_size: -
cdr3_aa: CASSQDRNPTAEAFF

v_call: TRBV19
j_call: TRBJ1-1
d_call: TRBD1
clone_size: -
cdr3_aa: CASSLRDRDLKAFF

v_call: TRBV4-1
j_call: TRBJ2-4
d_call: -
clone_size: -
cdr3_aa: CASSQSLGENIQYF

v_call: TRBV14
j_call: TRBJ1-2
d_call: TRBD1
clone_size: -
cdr3_aa: CASSRDREHYGYTF

v_call: TRBV11-2
j_call: TRBJ2-7
d_call: -
clone_size: -
cdr3_aa: CASSSLPVYEQYF

v_call: TRBV5-6
j_call: TRBJ2-1
d_call: -
clone_size: -
cdr3_aa: CASTREGGLYNEQFF

v_call: TRBV7-8
j_call: TRBJ2-7
d_call: TRBD1
clone_size: -
cdr3_aa: CASSLTGHYEQYF

v_call: TRBV4-1
j_call: TRBJ1-6
d_call: TRBD1
clone_size: -
cdr3_aa: CASSQVLGQGANSPLHF

v_call: TRBV2
j_call: TRBJ2-7
d_call: -
clone_size: -
cdr3_aa: CASSGGPSGYEQYF

v_call: TRBV5-1
j_call: TRBJ2-7
d_call: -
clone_size: -
cdr3_aa: CASSLGDGFYEQYF

v_call: TRBV7-9
j_call: TRBJ2-1
d_call: -
clone_size: -
cdr3_aa: CASSPGLVDEQFF

v_call: TRBV19
j_call: TRBJ1-1
d_call: -
clone_size: -
cdr3_aa: CASSILFVGLNTEAFF

v_call: TRBV12-5
j_call: TRBJ2-3
d_call: -
clone_size: -
cdr3_aa: CASGLGNGVLSTDTQYF

v_call: TRBV7-9
j_call: TRBJ2-7
d_call: -
clone_size: once
cdr3_aa: CASEGRESYEQYF

v_call: TRBV5-4
j_call: TRBJ2-7
d_call: TRBD2
clone_size: -
cdr3_aa: CASSPGLAGYEQYF

v_call: TRBV4-3
j_call: TRBJ2-7
d_call: TRBD2
clone_size: -
cdr3_aa: CASSQALAGGPYEQYF